This T cell receptor (beta chain) originates from a study of technical replicates of blood from a handful of donors. Generated by immunoSEQ multiplex PCR, the TCRdb table keeps only in-frame clones and is missing some. The table shows 68,000 or so clones, with about 97% occurring only once. Germline CDR1 MNHNS, CDR2 SASEGT. V lost 10 bases, J lost 2 bases, and 11 bases lay in between. The CDR3 consists of 12 residues. The chain employs TRBV6-1 and TRBJ1-1, with D hard to call. This TCR came from a human donor in good health. Sequencing input: T cells isolated from PBMCs. Here the CDR3 reads CATRERNTEAFF. CDR3 sequence (DNA): TGTGCCACCCGAGAACGAAACACTGAAGCTTTCTTT.